Below are 8 T cell receptor beta chains sequenced from a single sample in a study of patients and donors after allogeneic stem cell transplantation. TCRdb redid the calling of the RT-PCR reads with MiXCR, one entry per CDR3 protein. The table lists roughly 230,000 distinct CDR3 sequences, roughly 15% of them singletons, with 11% in the top ten. What was sequenced was blood, either unsorted or a sorted T cell fraction (not recorded which). Receptors were obtained from a human donor who was either an allogeneic HSCT recipient or a stem cell or donor lymphocyte infusion donor (not recorded which). It is not recorded whose cells these are; they may come from a transplant donor.

The chain joins TRBV20-1 to TRBJ2-3; 8 bases are a match to TRBD2. V lost 3 bases, J lost 9 bases, and 8 bases stayed unmatched. This CDR3 spans 13 amino acids. Germline loops: CDR1 DFQATT, CDR2 SNEGSKA (reference sequence). Written as DNA, the CDR3 is TGCAGTGCTAGCTCTAGCGGGTTCAGGACGCAGTATTTT. Translation gives CSASSSGFRTQYF.

This clonotype has only a few counts. This chain uses TRBV6-5 with TRBJ1-2; 8 bases line up with TRBD1. From germline, CDR1 is MNHEY and CDR2 SVGAGI. This CDR3 has 14 amino acids. V shed 0 bases and J 8 bases; nucleotides not matched to a gene: 5. CDR3 nucleotides: TGTGCCAGCAGTTACTCTGGACAGGGCGAAGGCTACACCTTC. Translating gives CASSYSGQGEGYTF.

This clonotype was observed a handful of times. The CDR3 DNA reads TGTGCCAGCAGTGACGGCGGCTACACCTTC. As protein: CASSDGGYTF. The rearrangement joins TRBV2 to TRBJ1-2; D uncertain. CDR3 length: 10 amino acids. Trimming removed 3 bases at V and 8 bases at J, with 4 bases between. Germline CDR1 is SNHLY and CDR2 is FYNNEI.

This clonotype has more than one count but fewer than ten. The chain employs TRBV7-3 and TRBJ2-3; weak D call: TRBD2 (5 bases). The CDR3 consists of 15 residues. The ends were cut back, 1 base at V and 3 bases at J, with 11 bases in the middle. Per the germline V gene, CDR1 is SGHTA and CDR2 is FQGTGA. Here the CDR3 reads CASSLMFRGTDTQYF. The CDR3 region has the DNA TGTGCCAGCAGCTTAATGTTCAGAGGGACAGATACGCAGTATTTT. Supplemented by reference TRBV7-3 and TRBJ2-3, the full variable domain reads GAGVSQTPSNKVTEKGKYVELRCDPISGHTALYWYRQSLGQGPEFLIYFQGTGAADDSGLPNDRFFAVRPEGSVSTLKIQRTERGDSAVYLCASSLMFRGTDTQYFGPGTRLTVL.

The CDR3 sequence: CASSYSGRVGTEAFF. CDR3 coding DNA: TGTGCCAGCAGTTACTCGGGCAGGGTGGGGACTGAAGCTTTCTTT. The J gene is TRBJ1-1, the V gene TRBV6-2 or TRBV6-3, with D maybe TRBD1 (5 bases). The CDR3 covers 15 residues. Germline values: CDR1 MNHEY, CDR2 SVGEGT. Trimming took off 0 bases at V and 5 bases at J, with 13 bases between the two ends.

This clonotype was seen at least ten times. The V call is TRBV11-2, the J call TRBJ2-1; 13 bases map to TRBD2. The CDR3 length is 16 residues. From germline, CDR1 is SGHAT and CDR2 FQNNGV. V lost 4 bases, J lost 6 bases, and 6 bases stayed unmatched. This CDR3 reads CASSSQTSGGTNEQFF. In DNA form, the CDR3 reads TGTGCCAGCAGCTCGCAGACTAGCGGGGGGACCAATGAGCAGTTCTTC.

The chain combines TRBV2 with TRBJ1-6, with a weak D call TRBD1 (5 bases). CDR1 and CDR2 from the germline V gene are SNHLY and FYNNEI. With 4 bases removed from V and 10 bases from J, the gap between germline ends came to 8 bases. The CDR3 has 12 residues. The CDR3: CASSGDPSPLHF. The CDR3 coding sequence is TGTGCCAGCAGTGGGGACCCATCACCCCTCCACTTT.

This clonotype was observed many times. The chain is built from TRBV20-1 and TRBJ1-1; D is possibly TRBD1 (5 bases). Germline CDR1 reads DFQATT; CDR2 reads SNEGSKA (reference sequence). CDR3 size: 16 residues. V dropped 2 bases and J dropped 3 bases, with 19 bases sitting between them. The CDR3 reads CSARLTAKIFYTEAFF. The CDR3 bases are TGCAGTGCTAGATTGACAGCTAAAATATTCTACACTGAAGCTTTCTTT.